This T cell receptor (beta chain) stems from a study of cytomegalovirus exposure and HLA in healthy donors. On the study more broadly: There were several hundred genotyped donors. Of these, roughly 80% fell in the genetic ancestry cluster associated with self-reported Caucasian donors.

Study conclusions and caveats: TCR beta V- and J-gene trimming was later associated with a missense DCLRE1C variant. As a later analysis revealed, the rate of TCR association differed by HLA locus, with DRB1 most and HLA-C fewest.

PCR used 60 Vbeta primers and 13 Jbeta primers. Clones were read by immunoSEQ multiplex PCR, and TCRdb kept only the in-frame ones, dropping some. The profile shows hundreds of thousands of clones, roughly 73% of them singletons. Germline CDR1 reads SGHAT; CDR2 reads FQNNGV. This CDR3 is built from 18 residues. Germline trimming cut 0 bases from V and 2 bases from J; bases unmatched to any gene: 6. Worth noting for this clone: Its cognate antigen is unknown.

The specimen sequenced was PBMCs. The chain uses TRBV11-2 and TRBJ2-1, with 11 positions matching TRBD1. This receptor was obtained from a boy between 10 and 17 years old in good health and CMV-seronegative. The DNA of the CDR3 is TGTGCCAGCAGCTTAGAACCGGGACAGGGGGGGCCCTACAATGAGCAGTTCTTC. This sequence encodes CASSLEPGQGGPYNEQFF.